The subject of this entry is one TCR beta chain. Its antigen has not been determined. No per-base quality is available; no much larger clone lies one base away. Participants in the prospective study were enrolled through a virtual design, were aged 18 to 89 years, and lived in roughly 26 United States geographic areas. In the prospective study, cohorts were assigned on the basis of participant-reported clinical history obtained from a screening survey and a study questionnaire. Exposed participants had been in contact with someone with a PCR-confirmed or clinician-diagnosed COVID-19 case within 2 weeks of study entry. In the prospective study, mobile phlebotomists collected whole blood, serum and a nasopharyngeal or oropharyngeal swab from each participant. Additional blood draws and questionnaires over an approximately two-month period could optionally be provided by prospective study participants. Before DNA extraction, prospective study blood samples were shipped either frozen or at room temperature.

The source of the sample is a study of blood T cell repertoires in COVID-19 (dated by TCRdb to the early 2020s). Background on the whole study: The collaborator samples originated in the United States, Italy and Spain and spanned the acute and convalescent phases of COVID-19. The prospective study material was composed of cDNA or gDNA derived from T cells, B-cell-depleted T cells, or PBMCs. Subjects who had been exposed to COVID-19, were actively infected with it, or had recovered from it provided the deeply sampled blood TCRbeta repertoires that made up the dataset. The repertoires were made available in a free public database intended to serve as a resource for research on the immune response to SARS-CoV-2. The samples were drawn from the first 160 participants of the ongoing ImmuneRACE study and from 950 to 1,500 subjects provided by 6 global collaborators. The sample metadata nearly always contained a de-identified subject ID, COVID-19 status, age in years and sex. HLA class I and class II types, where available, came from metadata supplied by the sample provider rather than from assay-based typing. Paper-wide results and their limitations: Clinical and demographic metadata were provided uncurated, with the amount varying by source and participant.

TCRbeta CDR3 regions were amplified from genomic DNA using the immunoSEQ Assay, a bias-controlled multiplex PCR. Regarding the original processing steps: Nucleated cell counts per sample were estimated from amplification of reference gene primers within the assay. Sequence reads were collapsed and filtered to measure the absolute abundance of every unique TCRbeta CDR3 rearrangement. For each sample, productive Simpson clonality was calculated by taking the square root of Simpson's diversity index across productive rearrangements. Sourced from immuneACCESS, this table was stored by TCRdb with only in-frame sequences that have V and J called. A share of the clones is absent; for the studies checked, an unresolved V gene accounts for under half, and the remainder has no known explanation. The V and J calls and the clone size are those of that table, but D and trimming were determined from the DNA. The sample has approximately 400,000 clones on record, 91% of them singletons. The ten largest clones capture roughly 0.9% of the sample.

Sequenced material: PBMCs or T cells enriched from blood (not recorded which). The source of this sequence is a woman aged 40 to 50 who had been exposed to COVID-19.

At the DNA level, the sequence is TGTGCTAGCAGTGGTCCGGGGGGGGAAGCTTTCTTT. Its translation reads: CASSGPGGEAFF. The chain is made from TRBV12-5 and TRBJ1-1; TRBD1 might be the D gene, on 5 matching bases. V is pared back by 9 bases and J by 8 bases, with 16 bases lying between the germline termini. The CDR3 measures 12 amino acids from cysteine to phenylalanine. Only the CDR3 part of the read is kept: 36 bases, read in frame from the first base. The germline V gene sets CDR1 to LGHNT and CDR2 to FRNRAP. Extended through the reference TRBV12-5 and TRBJ1-1 proteins, this CDR3 yields the full variable domain: DARVTQTPRHKVTEMGQEVTMRCQPILGHNTVFWYRQTMMQGLELLAYFRNRAPLDDSGMPKDRFSAEMPDATLATLKIQPSEPRDSAVYFCASSGPGGEAFFGQGTRLTVV.